This TCR beta chain is from a study of cytomegalovirus exposure and HLA in healthy donors. Study results and limitations: Per published reports, the classifier diagnosed cytomegalovirus status with high specificity and sensitivity. A later analysis associated 15,000 or so TCR beta sequences with HLA alleles at a 0.05 false discovery rate. Certain indistinguishable V segments, among them TRBV6-2 and TRBV6-3, were excluded.

As concerns this clone: Its cognate antigen is unknown.

13 Jbeta primers and 60 Vbeta primers were used for the PCR. TCRdb's copy holds only in-frame clones and misses some; the assay was immunoSEQ multiplex PCR. The sample includes about 160,000 clones. In germline, CDR1 is MNHEY, CDR2 SMNVEV (reference sequence). The CDR3 covers 13 residues. Trimming took off 3 bases at V and 3 bases at J, with 6 bases between the two ends. Input material: PBMCs. The chain couples TRBV27 to TRBJ2-1; D is unclear. The source of this sequence is a young man in good health and CMV-seronegative. CDR3 region: CASSFFLYNEQFF. The DNA of the CDR3 is TGTGCCAGCAGTTTTTTCCTCTACAATGAGCAGTTCTTC.